This T cell receptor beta chain was profiled in a study of blood T cell repertoires in COVID-19. Study-wide context: Samples taken during acute and convalescent COVID-19 were collected in the United States, Italy and Spain.

Here immunoSEQ multiplex PCR was the method, and the copy in TCRdb shows in-frame clones only, minus some. The sample lists some 150,000 clones, 80% to 90% occurring once. After removal of 5 bases from V and 0 bases from J, the junction contained 3 bases not matched to a gene. The germline V gene encodes CDR1 LNHNV and CDR2 YYDKDF (reference sequence). The CDR3 length is 15 residues. The material sequenced was peripheral blood. The TCR comes from a woman in her 50s with acute or convalescent COVID-19. J is TRBJ2-7 and V is TRBV15, with 11 bases fitting TRBD2. The CDR3 spells CATSRTSGSSYEQYF. The CDR3 nucleotides read TGTGCCACCAGCCGCACTAGCGGGAGCTCCTACGAGCAGTACTTC.